This passage covers 16 T cell receptor beta chains from one sample sequenced in a study of Ad26.COV2.S vaccination and SARS-CoV-2 variants. Treatment reported: about 20 received Ad26.COV2.S at low or high dose, single or two shots; 5 received placebo; per-sample allocation not given. Collection of samples fell on day 63 after the first vaccine or placebo injection. TCRdb's copy holds only in-frame clones and misses some; the assay was immunoSEQ multiplex PCR. The sample includes roughly 380,000 clones, around 84% of them seen just once. The sequencing here drew on peripheral blood, taken in a trial of Ad26.COV2.S vaccine versus placebo. These receptors were taken from a person between 18 and 60 years old who received the Ad26.COV2.S COVID-19 vaccine or a placebo.

The CDR3 reads CASSLSGGAITAQYF. In DNA, the CDR3 is TGTGCCAGCAGCTTGAGCGGGGGGGCCATTACGGCCCAGTACTTC. V is TRBV7-2 and J is TRBJ2-5; 10 bases agree with TRBD2. CDR3 length equals 15 residues. Germline CDR1 and CDR2: SGHTA and FQGNSA. After removal of 3 bases from V and 9 bases from J, the junction contained 10 bases not matched to a gene.

V usage is TRBV7-9 and J usage is TRBJ2-5, with unresolved D. Germline values: CDR1 SEHNR, CDR2 FQNEAQ (reference sequence). There are 12 residues in the CDR3. The V and J ends lost 3 bases and 5 bases respectively, with 7 bases between them. Written as DNA, the CDR3 is TGTGCCAGCAGCTTCGGTGGGGAGACCCAGTACTTC. Translated, it gives CASSFGGETQYF.

The J gene is TRBJ2-2, the V gene TRBV25-1; no clear D gene. From germline, CDR1 is MGHDK and CDR2 SYGVNS. V was cut by 3 bases and J by 0 bases, with 5 bases left in between. This CDR3 contains 14 residues. CDR3 sequence: CASSDHTNTGELFF. As DNA, the CDR3 is TGTGCCAGCAGTGACCACACGAACACCGGGGAGCTGTTTTTT. Combining the CDR3 with reference TRBV25-1 and TRBJ2-2 gives the whole variable domain EADIYQTPRYLVIGTGKKITLECSQTMGHDKMYWYQQDPGMELHLIHYSYGVNSTEKGDLSSESTVSRIRTEHFPLTLESARPSHTSQYLCASSDHTNTGELFFGEGSRLTVL.

The chain uses TRBV10-3 and TRBJ2-3; 13 bases agree with TRBD2. Germline assignment: CDR1 ENHRY and CDR2 SYGVKD. The CDR3 is 19 residues long. Trimming took 7 bases from V and 6 from J; bases not matched to a gene: 19. CDR3 residues: CAITRSGTSGTKGWDTQYF. CDR3 nucleotides: TGTGCCATCACCCGTTCCGGGACTAGCGGGACCAAAGGGTGGGATACGCAGTATTTT.

The V gene is TRBV11-2, the J gene TRBJ2-7, with D perhaps TRBD2 (6 bases). The CDR3 consists of 15 residues. Per the germline V gene, CDR1 is SGHAT and CDR2 is FQNNGV. Trimming stripped 1 base from V and 0 bases from J, with 10 bases between. The CDR3 bases are TGTGCCAGCAGCTTAGGCGGGGCGGCCTCCTACGAGCAGTACTTC. Translating gives CASSLGGAASYEQYF. Combining the CDR3 with reference TRBV11-2 and TRBJ2-7 gives the whole variable domain EAGVAQSPRYKIIEKRQSVAFWCNPISGHATLYWYQQILGQGPKLLIQFQNNGVVDDSQLPKDRFSAERLKGVDSTLKIQPAKLEDSAVYLCASSLGGAASYEQYFGPGTRLTVT.

The V call is TRBV9, the J call TRBJ2-7, with 7 bases matching TRBD2. The CDR3 contains 15 residues. Per germline, CDR1 SGDLS and CDR2 YYNGEE. V lost 6 bases, J lost 5 bases, and 14 bases stayed unmatched. In nucleotides, the CDR3 is TGTGCCAGCAATCGAGCGGGGATGCCTGTGGACGAGCAGTACTTC. It is translated as CASNRAGMPVDEQYF.

The chain uses TRBV7-2 and TRBJ2-1, with 12 positions matching TRBD2. The CDR3 runs 14 residues. Germline V gene sequence: CDR1 SGHTA, CDR2 FQGNSA. V dropped 6 bases and J dropped 9; count of bases not matched to a gene: 6. The CDR3 DNA sequence: TGTGCCAGCAGTCCTAGCGGGAGGGTCGGTGAGCAGTTCTTC. It translates to CASSPSGRVGEQFF.

The chain employs TRBV5-1 and TRBJ1-2; D might be TRBD1 (6 bases). V was cut by 0 bases and J by 7 bases, with 10 bases left in between. CDR1 and CDR2 (germline): SGHRS, YFSETQ. This CDR3 has 13 amino acids. The CDR3 protein is CASSLAGAGGYTF. CDR3 DNA sequence: TGCGCCAGCAGCTTGGCAGGGGCCGGTGGCTACACCTTC.

The gene calls are TRBV6-5 and TRBJ2-2; D may be TRBD1 (7 bases). There are 14 residues in the CDR3. With 5 bases removed from V and 8 bases from J, the gap between germline ends came to 15 bases. Germline CDR1 is MNHEY and CDR2 is SVGAGI. Here the CDR3 reads CASSRETGPGELFF. CDR3 nucleotides: TGTGCCAGCAGTCGGGAGACAGGGCCTGGGGAGCTGTTTTTT.

This sequence joins TRBV5-1 and TRBJ1-1, with 8 nucleotides matching TRBD1. This CDR3 has 16 residues. Trimming cost V 0 bases and J 4 bases; bases outside gene matches: 8. The germline CDR1 and CDR2 sequences are SGHRS and YFSETQ. The CDR3 protein is CASSLVIGTGVTEAFF. The DNA of the CDR3 is TGCGCCAGCAGCTTGGTCATCGGGACAGGAGTCACTGAAGCTTTCTTT.

The chain has TRBV16 and TRBJ2-2, with D tentatively TRBD1 (6 bases). CDR3 length: 14 amino acids. Trimming cost V 5 bases and J 6 bases, with 13 bases left between them. Germline loops: CDR1 KGHSY, CDR2 FQNENV. For the CDR3, the DNA is TGTGCCAGCAGCTCAACAGGGTTTCCCGGGGAGCTGTTTTTT. Translated: CASSSTGFPGELFF.

The chain carries TRBV11-2 and TRBJ2-7; TRBD2 aligns across 8 bases. The junction had 7 bases not matched to a gene; V was cut back by 1 base and J by 2 bases. This CDR3 has 16 amino acids. Germline-derived CDR1 and CDR2 are SGHAT and FQNNGV. The CDR3 nucleotides read TGTGCCAGCAGCTTAGGCGGGGGGACGGCGACCTACGAGCAGTACTTC. Residues: CASSLGGGTATYEQYF.

This rearrangement joins TRBV7-2 to TRBJ1-1; no definite D call. CDR3 size: 16 residues. The germline V gene encodes CDR1 SGHTA and CDR2 FQGNSA. V shed 5 bases and J shed 5 bases, with 21 bases lying between them. CDR3 DNA: TGTGCCAGCAGCCCGGGCGGCACGGGTTGGGTGACTGAAGCTTTCTTT. Residues: CASSPGGTGWVTEAFF.

The chain uses TRBV18 and TRBJ2-5; no reliable D call. V gave up 3 bases and J gave up 1 base, with 12 bases separating them. The CDR3 is 15 amino acids. From germline, CDR1 is KGHSH and CDR2 LQKENI. The CDR3 DNA reads TGTGCCAGCTCACCTCGAGCAGCCCTCCAAGAGACCCAGTACTTC. Translation: CASSPRAALQETQYF. The whole variable domain, filled in from reference TRBV18 and TRBJ2-5, reads NAGVMQNPRHLVRRRGQEARLRCSPMKGHSHVYWYRQLPEEGLKFMVYLQKENIIDESGMPKERFSAEFPKEGPSILRIQQVVRGDSAAYFCASSPRAALQETQYFGPGTRLLVL.

This clone was detected only once. CDR3: CSVDGGLSRGDTQYF. The CDR3 DNA reads as TGCAGCGTTGACGGAGGACTAAGCCGCGGAGATACGCAGTATTTT. V and J are TRBV29-1 and TRBJ2-3, with D maybe TRBD2 (6 bases). Germline loops: CDR1 SQVTM, CDR2 ANQGSEA. The CDR3 spans 15 residues. V was shortened by 3 bases and J by 5 bases, with 18 bases between the two germline ends.

The chain links TRBV10-3 to TRBJ2-5; perhaps TRBD1 as D (5 bases). CDR3 length equals 15 residues. Trimming stripped 0 bases from V and 5 bases from J, with 13 bases between. Germline loops: CDR1 ENHRY, CDR2 SYGVKD. The DNA for the CDR3 is TGTGCCATCAGTGAGTCGACTCAGGGCCAGGAGACCCAGTACTTC. Translation: CAISESTQGQETQYF.